A selection of T cell receptor beta chains follows, all from one sample in a study of early T cells in non-severe SARS-CoV-2 infection. TCRdb re-analysed the 5' RACE reads in MiXCR, keeping a single row per CDR3 protein. This sample yields tens of thousands of distinct CDR3 sequences, of which around 5.6% are seen a single time; 6.5% to 8.5% belongs to the top ten. Sequenced: whole blood. The receptors here all came from an adult who was a healthcare worker with PCR-confirmed SARS-CoV-2 infection or an uninfected control (not recorded which). CDR3s leave out the opening cysteine and the closing phenylalanine or tryptophan. Each record gives: V gene, CDR3 protein.

V: TRBV18; CDR3: ASSLGVEGEAF
V: TRBV5-5; CDR3: ASSWGRNTEAF
V: TRBV7-2; CDR3: ASSFRGTGAGELF
V: TRBV7-2; CDR3: ASSTSGGQGNEQF
V: TRBV7-2; CDR3: ASSLGVRETQY
V: TRBV6-1; CDR3: ASSERAGVRAAF
V: TRBV18; CDR3: ASSKLAGNTDTQY
V: TRBV7-9; CDR3: ASSLVSGWPDTQY
V: TRBV30; CDR3: AWSVPGETRTPTQY
V: TRBV5-5; CDR3: ASSSAPGLAGSDTQY
V: TRBV10-3; CDR3: AISENRFSGNTIY
V: TRBV2; CDR3: ASSDTAGKGEVEQF
V: TRBV6-6; CDR3: ASTSEGNSPLH
V: TRBV30; CDR3: AGRRATMTYEQY
V: TRBV10-2; CDR3: ASSDHSNQPQH
V: TRBV5-1; CDR3: ASSLSDLSHTQY
V: TRBV18; CDR3: ASSPIQGNYGYT
V: TRBV20-1; CDR3: SARRPGYTYEQY
V: TRBV7-2; CDR3: ASSLGDRVYT
V: TRBV7-9; CDR3: ASSSLTSGRVYEQY
V: TRBV6-1; CDR3: ATRTAGGSPLH
V: TRBV7-9; CDR3: ASSLDPRGTDTQY
V: TRBV11-2; CDR3: ASSSRLLPNYGYT
V: TRBV11-2; CDR3: ASRPTGPHEQY
V: TRBV20-1; CDR3: SAIKGAGGGQETQY
V: TRBV11-2; CDR3: ASSLGAGEWKLF
V: TRBV5-1; CDR3: ASSLGQGGNSPLH
V: TRBV7-2; CDR3: ASSLGMGAQPQH
V: TRBV7-9; CDR3: AIKGGKNTGELF
V: TRBV27; CDR3: ASSLSFRGTEAF
V: TRBV12-3/TRBV12-4; CDR3: ASSLSGVSSENTIY
V: TRBV6-5; CDR3: ASSYARPTDTQY
V: TRBV7-9; CDR3: ASSLSRTGGNEQY
V: TRBV5-1; CDR3: ASSLAAGTGSYEQY
V: TRBV7-2; CDR3: ASSPGQAINEKLF
V: TRBV5-6; CDR3: ASSFWGPLTEAF
V: TRBV12-3/TRBV12-4; CDR3: ASSQVWAGELF
V: TRBV6-1; CDR3: ASSPGQSRETQY
V: TRBV6-5; CDR3: ASRPIQGFTINIQY
V: TRBV7-9; CDR3: ASSSPTGLPYEQY